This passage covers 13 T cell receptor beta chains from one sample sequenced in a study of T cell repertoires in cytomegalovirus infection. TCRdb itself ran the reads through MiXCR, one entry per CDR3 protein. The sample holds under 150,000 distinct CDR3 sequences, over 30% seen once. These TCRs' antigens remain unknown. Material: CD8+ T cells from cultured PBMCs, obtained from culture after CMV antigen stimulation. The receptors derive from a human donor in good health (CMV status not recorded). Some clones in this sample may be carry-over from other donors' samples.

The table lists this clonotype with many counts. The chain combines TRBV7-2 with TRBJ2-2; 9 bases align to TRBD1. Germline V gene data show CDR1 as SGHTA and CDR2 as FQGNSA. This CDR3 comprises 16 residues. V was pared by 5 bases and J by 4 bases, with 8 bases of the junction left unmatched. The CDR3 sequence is CASSTPQGAVTGELFF. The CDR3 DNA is TGTGCCAGCAGCACACCACAGGGGGCGGTCACCGGGGAGCTGTTTTTT.

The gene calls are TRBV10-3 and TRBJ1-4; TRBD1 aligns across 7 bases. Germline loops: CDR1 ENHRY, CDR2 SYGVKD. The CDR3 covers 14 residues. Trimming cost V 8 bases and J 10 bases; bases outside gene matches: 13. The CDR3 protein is CAIGQSRGEGKLFF. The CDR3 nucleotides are TGTGCCATCGGCCAGAGCAGGGGGGAAGGAAAACTGTTTTTT.

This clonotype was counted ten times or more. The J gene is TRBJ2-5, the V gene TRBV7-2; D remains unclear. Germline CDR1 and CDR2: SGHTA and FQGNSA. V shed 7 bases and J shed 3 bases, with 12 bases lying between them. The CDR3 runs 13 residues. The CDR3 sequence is CASTEGVKETQYF. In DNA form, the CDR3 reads TGTGCCAGCACCGAAGGAGTAAAAGAGACCCAGTACTTC.

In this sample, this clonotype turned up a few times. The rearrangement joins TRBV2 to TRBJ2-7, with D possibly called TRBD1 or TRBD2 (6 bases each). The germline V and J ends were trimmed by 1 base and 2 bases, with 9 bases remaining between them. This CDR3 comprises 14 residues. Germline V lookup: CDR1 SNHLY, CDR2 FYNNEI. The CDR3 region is CASSEGGAAYEQYF. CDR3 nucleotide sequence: TGTGCCAGCAGTGAAGGGGGGGCGGCCTACGAGCAGTACTTC.

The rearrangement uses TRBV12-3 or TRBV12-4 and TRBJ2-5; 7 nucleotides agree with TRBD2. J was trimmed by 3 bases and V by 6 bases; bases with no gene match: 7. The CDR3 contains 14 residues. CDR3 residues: CASSQRGREETQYF. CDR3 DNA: TGTGCCAGCAGCCAGAGAGGGAGGGAAGAGACCCAGTACTTC.

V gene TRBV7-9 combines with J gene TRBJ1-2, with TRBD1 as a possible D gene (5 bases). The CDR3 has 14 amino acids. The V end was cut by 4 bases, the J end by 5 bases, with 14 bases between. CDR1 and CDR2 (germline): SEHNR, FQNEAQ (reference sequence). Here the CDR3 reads CASSSSRGNYGYTF. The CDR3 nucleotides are TGTGCCAGCAGCTCCTCGCGGGGGAATTATGGCTACACCTTC.

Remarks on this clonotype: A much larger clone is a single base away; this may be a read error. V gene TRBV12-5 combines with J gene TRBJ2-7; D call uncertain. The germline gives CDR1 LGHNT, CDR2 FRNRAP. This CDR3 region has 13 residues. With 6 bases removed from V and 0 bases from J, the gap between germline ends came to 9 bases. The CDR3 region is CASGAGTSYEQYF. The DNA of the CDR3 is TGTGCTAGTGGGGCAGGAACCTCCTACGAGCAGTACTTC.

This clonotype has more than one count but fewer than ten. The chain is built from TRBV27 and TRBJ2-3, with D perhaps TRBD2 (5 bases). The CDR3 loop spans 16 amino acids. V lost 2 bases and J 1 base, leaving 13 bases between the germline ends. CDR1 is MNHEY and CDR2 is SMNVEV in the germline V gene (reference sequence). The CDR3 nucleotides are TGTGCCAGCAGTTTAATGAGGGCTCGGCGCACAGATACGCAGTATTTT. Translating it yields CASSLMRARRTDTQYF.

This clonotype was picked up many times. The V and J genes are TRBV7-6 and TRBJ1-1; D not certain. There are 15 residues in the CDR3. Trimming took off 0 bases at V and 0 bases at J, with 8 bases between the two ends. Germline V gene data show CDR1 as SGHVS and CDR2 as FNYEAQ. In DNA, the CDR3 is TGTGCCAGCAGCTTAGCCGCGGAGATGAACACTGAAGCTTTCTTT. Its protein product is CASSLAAEMNTEAFF.

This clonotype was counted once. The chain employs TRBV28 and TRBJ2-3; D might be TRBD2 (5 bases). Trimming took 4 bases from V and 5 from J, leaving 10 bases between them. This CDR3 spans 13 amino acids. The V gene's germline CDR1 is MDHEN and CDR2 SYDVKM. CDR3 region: CASSSPAGDTQYF. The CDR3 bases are TGTGCCAGCAGTTCCCCTGCGGGAGATACGCAGTATTTT.

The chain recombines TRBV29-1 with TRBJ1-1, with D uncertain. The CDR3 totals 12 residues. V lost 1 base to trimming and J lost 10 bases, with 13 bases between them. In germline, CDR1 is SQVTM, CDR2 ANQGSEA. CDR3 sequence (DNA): TGCAGCGTTGAAGGAATCCGGGAGGTAGCTTTCTTT. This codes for CSVEGIREVAFF.

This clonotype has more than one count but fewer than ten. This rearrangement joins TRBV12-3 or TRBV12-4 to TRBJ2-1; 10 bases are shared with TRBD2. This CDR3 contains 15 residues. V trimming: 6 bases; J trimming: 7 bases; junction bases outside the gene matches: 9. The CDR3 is CASRRGAGGFNEQFF. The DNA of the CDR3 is TGTGCCAGCAGGCGAGGAGCGGGGGGGTTTAATGAGCAGTTCTTC.

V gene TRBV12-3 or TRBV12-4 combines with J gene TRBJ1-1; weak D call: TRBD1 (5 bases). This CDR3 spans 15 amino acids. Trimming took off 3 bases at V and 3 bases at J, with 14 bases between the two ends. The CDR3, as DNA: TGTGCCAGCAGTTTCGACAGCCGGGGCGACACTGAAGCTTTCTTT. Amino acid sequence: CASSFDSRGDTEAFF.